Each of the 11 T cell receptor beta chains below was sequenced from the same sample in a study of blood T cell repertoires in COVID-19. Repertoires were generated with immunoSEQ multiplex PCR, while TCRdb's copy carries only in-frame clones and drops some. This sample has approximately 93,000 clones; about 77% occur once, and the top ten carry just under 10%. The sample consisted of peripheral blood. The receptor source for this set is an elderly woman with acute or convalescent COVID-19.

The chain's CDR3 is CASSLRRGLEQYF. The DNA for the CDR3 is TGTGCCAGCAGCTTAAGAAGGGGGCTAGAGCAGTACTTC. The chain employs TRBV11-1 and TRBJ2-7, with 7 bases lining up with TRBD1. Germline CDR1 and CDR2: SGHAT and FQDESV (reference sequence). The V segment lost 2 bases and the J segment 7 bases; nucleotides outside the gene matches: 5. This CDR3 has 13 amino acids.

The chain uses TRBV6-5 and TRBJ2-7, with D maybe TRBD1 (6 bases). CDR1 MNHEY and CDR2 SVGAGI come from the germline V gene. Trimming took off 6 bases at V and 3 bases at J, with 18 bases between the two ends. This CDR3 comprises 15 residues. The CDR3, as DNA: TGTGCCAGCAGCCAACAGGGTCTGGGTATCTACGAGCAGTACTTC. The encoded protein is CASSQQGLGIYEQYF.

This chain connects TRBV7-6 to TRBJ2-3; 7 positions match TRBD1. CDR3 length equals 12 residues. Germline loops: CDR1 SGHVS, CDR2 FNYEAQ. Unmatched junction bases numbered 1, after V lost 5 bases and J lost 5 bases. The CDR3 region is CASSRDRDTQYF. In nucleotides, the CDR3 is TGTGCCAGCAGCAGGGACAGAGATACGCAGTATTTT.

The table lists this clone with a few counts. The chain combines TRBV11-2 with TRBJ2-7, with 7 bases fitting TRBD1. The CDR3 contains 16 residues. Germline V gives CDR1 SGHAT, CDR2 FQNNGV. The V segment lost 6 bases and the J segment 2 bases; nucleotides outside the gene matches: 13. CDR3 bases: TGTGCCAGCAGTAGCACGTCCGGGACAGTAACCTACGAGCAGTACTTC. Translation gives CASSSTSGTVTYEQYF.

The chain couples TRBV28 to TRBJ1-2; D is unclear. Germline CDR1 reads MDHEN; CDR2 reads SYDVKM. This CDR3 has 15 residues. V shed 5 bases and J shed 0 bases, with 13 bases lying between them. The CDR3 protein is CASSPNYGANYGYTF. DNA of the CDR3: TGTGCCAGCAGTCCAAACTACGGAGCTAACTATGGCTACACCTTC.

The chain carries TRBV6-5 and TRBJ2-7; TRBD2 is a possible D gene (5 bases). The V gene's germline CDR1 is MNHEY and CDR2 SVGAGI. Trimming pared 5 bases from V and 0 bases from J, leaving 11 bases between. The CDR3 totals 14 residues. CDR3 in DNA: TGTGCCAGCAGTCCCCCGGGATACTCCTACGAGCAGTACTTC. Translated, it gives CASSPPGYSYEQYF.

The chain uses TRBV19 and TRBJ1-4; 8 positions match TRBD1. Germline lookup yields CDR1 LNHDA and CDR2 SQIVND (reference sequence). CDR3 length: 14 residues. The V and J ends lost 5 bases and 8 bases, in that order; junction bases with no gene match: 7. CDR3 nucleotides: TGTGCCAGTAGTTCTAGACAGGGGCGCGAAAAACTGTTTTTT. It encodes CASSSRQGREKLFF.

This chain links TRBV5-1 with TRBJ2-1, with 12 positions matching TRBD2. Germline CDR1 is SGHRS and CDR2 is YFSETQ. V lost 4 bases, J lost 8 bases, and 4 bases stayed unmatched. The CDR3 is made up of 14 amino acids. CDR3 in DNA: TGCGCCAGCAGCAGCGGACTAGCGGGGTATGAGCAGTTCTTC. Its protein product is CASSSGLAGYEQFF.

The rearrangement links TRBV28 to TRBJ2-3, with 12 bases fitting TRBD2. V shed 10 bases and J 0 bases; nucleotides not matched to a gene: 8. This CDR3 is 16 amino acids long. CDR1 and CDR2 from the germline V gene are MDHEN and SYDVKM. CDR3 sequence (DNA): TGTGCCACCCGACTAGCGGGAGAGACTAGCACAGATACGCAGTATTTT. This gives the protein CATRLAGETSTDTQYF.

The chain has TRBV9 and TRBJ1-2; D is uncertain. Trimming removed 0 bases at V and 0 bases at J, with 9 bases between. This CDR3 is built from 15 residues. Germline CDR1 SGDLS, CDR2 YYNGEE. The CDR3 sequence is CASSVEAAANYGYTF. CDR3 nucleotides: TGTGCCAGCAGCGTAGAGGCGGCCGCTAACTATGGCTACACCTTC.

The chain employs TRBV9 and TRBJ2-1, with 8 positions matching TRBD2. This CDR3 region has 16 residues. V lost 0 bases, J lost 8 bases, and 10 bases stayed unmatched. Germline values: CDR1 SGDLS, CDR2 YYNGEE. The CDR3 loop is CASSVAGGPASHEQFF. Here the CDR3 DNA reads TGTGCCAGCAGCGTAGCGGGAGGGCCCGCGTCCCATGAGCAGTTCTTC.